The source of this T cell receptor beta chain is a study of siplizumab effects on memory and regulatory T cells. Findings and caveats of the study: Proliferating Tregs' suppressive function in siplizumab cultures went unconfirmed. Naive T cells looked more diverse than memory cells and looked like major alloresponse contributors.

As to this clone: Its antigen is unknown.

Per individual sample, some 10^5 TCR templates were assayed. Assay used: immunoSEQ multiplex PCR; TCRdb lists only in-frame clones, some missing. The sample has about 26,000 clones; 75% to 85% are singletons. The source of this sequence is a human donor in good health. Sequencing was carried out using memory CD4+ T cells sorted from blood.

DNA for the CDR3: TGTGCCAGCTACGGGGAGACCCAGTACTTC. It specifies CASYGETQYF. The gene calls are TRBV6-6 and TRBJ2-5, with D uncertain. The CDR3 sequence is 10 residues long. V lost 8 bases and J 5 bases, leaving 6 bases between the germline ends. Germline V lookup: CDR1 MNHNY, CDR2 SVGAGI (reference sequence).